This T cell receptor (beta chain) was identified in a study of regulatory T cells in long-lasting Graves disease. Overall study results and limits: New patients shared fewer public clonotypes (roughly 910) than persistent patients did (about 3,000). When disease was persistent, TRBV28, TRBJ1-2 and TRBJ2-5 were the favored segments.

This clonotype was observed many times. Its antigen is not identified. Investigators prepared the TCR beta libraries by applying iRepertoire HTBI primers and Arm-PCR of CDR3 regions. TCRdb itself ran the multiplex PCR reads through MiXCR, one entry per CDR3 protein. The top ten clones hold about 20% of a sample with fewer than 450,000 distinct CDR3 sequences, 20% of them seen once. The time point was: persistent/refractory GD, antithyroid drugs over 5 years with positive TRAb. The TCR library used RNA extracted from PBMCs. CDR3 length: 15 amino acids. Losses at the gene ends were 5 bases for V and 6 bases for J; bases not matched to a gene: 9. The V gene's germline CDR1 is MDHEN and CDR2 SYDVKM.

The genes are TRBV28 and TRBJ2-7; 11 positions match TRBD2. This clonotype originated in a female donor with Graves disease. Source: peripheral blood mononuclear cells (PBMCs), taken when the disease was refractory, from a patient treated with antithyroid drugs. The CDR3 DNA follows: TGTGCCAGCAGTCTACCGGGACTAGCGGACCTCGAGCAGTACTTC. This gives the protein CASSLPGLADLEQYF. Together with reference TRBV28 and TRBJ2-7, the CDR3 gives the full variable domain: DVKVTQSSRYLVKRTGEKVFLECVQDMDHENMFWYRQDPGLGLRLIYFSYDVKMKEKGDIPEGYSVSREKKERFSLILESASTNQTSMYLCASSLPGLADLEQYFGPGTRLTVT.